Given below is one T cell receptor (beta chain) in context. Its antigen remains undetermined. No clone much larger than this one lies a single base away; base qualities are absent. Per the germline V gene, SGHRS is the CDR1 and YFSETQ is the CDR2. V drops 0 bases and J drops 1 base, leaving 6 bases in between. Including cysteine and phenylalanine, the CDR3 has 14 amino acids. Only the CDR3 part of the read is kept: 42 bases, read in frame from the first base. This sample was taken from a study of blood T cell repertoires in COVID-19 (dated by TCRdb to 2018 to 2020). The study in broad terms: Samples covering the acute and convalescent phases of COVID-19 were provided by collaborators in the United States, Italy and Spain. The dataset comprised deeply sampled blood TCRbeta repertoires from subjects exposed to, actively infected with, or recovered from COVID-19. The repertoires were released in a freely available public database intended as a resource for research on the immune response to SARS-CoV-2. The prospective study material was composed of cDNA or gDNA derived from T cells, B-cell-depleted T cells, or PBMCs. Where available, HLA class I and class II types were obtained from metadata supplied by the sample provider rather than from assay-based typing. The samples were drawn from the first 160 participants of the ongoing ImmuneRACE study and from 950 to 1,500 subjects provided by 6 global collaborators. Sample metadata almost always included a de-identified subject ID, COVID-19 status, age in years and sex. Results the study describes overall, beyond this receptor: Clinical and demographic metadata were provided uncurated, with the amount varying by source and participant.

The collaborating institutions used their own protocols to collect whole blood in K2EDTA tubes. For TCRbeta analysis, collaborators shipped samples in one of three forms: frozen whole blood, isolated PBMCs, or DNA extracted from either of those sample types. TCRbeta CDR3 regions were amplified from genomic DNA by means of the immunoSEQ Assay, a bias-controlled multiplex PCR. The source study handled its data this way. Within the assay, amplification of reference gene primers was used to estimate how many nucleated cells each sample contained. To quantify the absolute abundance of each unique TCRbeta CDR3 rearrangement, sequence reads were collapsed and filtered. For each sample, productive Simpson clonality was calculated by taking the square root of Simpson's diversity index across productive rearrangements. TCRdb's version of the immuneACCESS table is confined to in-frame rearrangements and falls short of the full clone set. An unresolved V gene accounts for under half of the shortfall where checked; the remainder is of unknown origin. V and J calls and clone size are copied from that table; D and trimming were computed from the DNA. The sample profile shows about 150,000 clones; roughly 85% of them were found once. Under 3.5% of the sample is held by the ten biggest clonotypes.

Material: peripheral blood. The origin of this receptor is a man in his 70s with acute or convalescent COVID-19. This receptor chain uses TRBV5-1 and TRBJ2-3; TRBD1 is a weak D gene call, 5 bases matching. The nucleotides are TGCGCCAGCAGCTTGGTCAGGGGCACAGATACGCAGTATTTT. This translates into CASSLVRGTDTQYF.